The 28 T cell receptor beta chains listed next were all sequenced from one sample in a study of T cell changes during pregnancy in multiple sclerosis. Some clones are missing from TCRdb's copy, which holds only in-frame ones; the method was immunoSEQ multiplex PCR. The sample lists about 85,000 clones, approximately 91% occurring once. The sequencing used peripheral blood, collected in the first trimester of pregnancy. Receptors were obtained from a female donor with multiple sclerosis, enrolled in a pregnancy study.

The chain recombines TRBV5-4 with TRBJ1-2; no reliable D call. V lost 3 bases and J lost 0, with 6 bases in between. The length of the CDR3 is 13 residues. The germline gives CDR1 SGHNT, CDR2 YYREEE (reference sequence). The chain's CDR3 is CASSSFANYGYTF. DNA for the CDR3: TGTGCCAGCAGCTCCTTCGCTAACTATGGCTACACCTTC.

The gene calls are TRBV4-3 and TRBJ1-5; D uncertain. CDR1 and CDR2 (germline): LGHNA, YSLEER. V lost 0 bases and J lost 1, with 10 bases in between. The CDR3 contains 16 residues. The CDR3 protein is CASSQDREFSNQPQHF. The CDR3 DNA reads as TGCGCCAGCAGCCAAGACCGGGAGTTCAGCAATCAGCCCCAGCATTTT.

The rearrangement joins TRBV5-4 to TRBJ2-7, with 9 bases fitting TRBD1. Unmatched junction bases numbered 8, after V lost 4 bases and J lost 6 bases. CDR1 and CDR2 from the germline V gene are SGHNT and YYREEE (reference sequence). The CDR3 contains 14 residues. CDR3 region: CASSGAGQGFEQYF. The CDR3 nucleotides read TGTGCCAGCAGCGGTGCGGGACAGGGTTTCGAGCAGTACTTC.

This chain uses TRBV18 with TRBJ1-6, with TRBD1 identical over 11 bases. The trim removed 3 bases at V and 9 bases at J, leaving 4 bases unmatched. The germline CDR1 and CDR2 sequences are KGHSH and LQKENI. The CDR3 runs 15 residues. This CDR3 is CASSPGQGEGSPLHF. CDR3 nucleotides: TGTGCCAGCTCACCGGGACAGGGGGAAGGTTCACCCCTCCACTTT.

This chain uses TRBV6-1 with TRBJ2-3, with D possibly being TRBD1 (5 bases). CDR1 is MNHNS, CDR2 SASEGT, per germline. The V end lost 7 bases, the J end lost 2 bases, and 13 bases lay between the germline ends. CDR3 size: 14 residues. The CDR3 DNA follows: TGTGCCAGCATAAGGACATGGGACACAGATACGCAGTATTTT. Its translation: CASIRTWDTDTQYF.

The chain couples TRBV7-9 to TRBJ2-2; possibly TRBD2 for D (5 bases). V was cut by 6 bases and J by 3 bases, with 11 bases left in between. The germline gives CDR1 SEHNR, CDR2 FQNEAQ (reference sequence). The CDR3 contains 14 residues. CDR3 sequence reads: CASRVGGYTGELFF. CDR3 DNA: TGTGCCAGCAGGGTAGGAGGTTACACCGGGGAGCTGTTTTTT.

The chain links TRBV27 to TRBJ1-1; TRBD1 aligns across 8 bases. The junction had 14 bases not matched to a gene; V was cut back by 4 bases and J by 10 bases. CDR1 is MNHEY and CDR2 is SMNVEV in the germline V gene (reference sequence). The CDR3 is made up of 15 amino acids. This chain's CDR3 is CASSSAVGQGSIAFF. The CDR3 DNA is TGTGCCAGCAGTTCAGCGGTCGGACAGGGTAGTATAGCTTTCTTT.

The chain joins TRBV6-5 to TRBJ1-1; TRBD1 is a possible D gene (5 bases). The CDR3 consists of 16 residues. The V end was cut by 0 bases, the J end by 8 bases, with 19 bases between. Germline-derived CDR1 and CDR2 are MNHEY and SVGAGI. The CDR3 loop is CASSYSWPVGGREAFF. As DNA, the CDR3 is TGTGCCAGCAGTTACTCGTGGCCGGTGGGGGGAAGGGAAGCTTTCTTT.

The genes are TRBV25-1 and TRBJ1-2; maybe TRBD1 (6 bases). Germline loops: CDR1 MGHDK, CDR2 SYGVNS. The length of the CDR3 is 15 residues. The V end lost 0 bases, the J end lost 4 bases, and 12 bases lay between the germline ends. CDR3 sequence reads: CASSEYAGATYGYTF. The CDR3 DNA is TGTGCCAGCAGTGAATATGCAGGGGCGACCTATGGCTACACCTTC.

This rearrangement joins TRBV5-4 to TRBJ2-3; possible D gene TRBD2, 5 bases. Per the germline V gene, CDR1 is SGHNT and CDR2 is YYREEE (reference sequence). The CDR3 consists of 14 residues. Deletions cut 0 bases from V and 4 bases from J, with 9 bases between. Written as DNA, the CDR3 is TGTGCCAGCAGCTTGGCGGAGGTGGCAGATACGCAGTATTTT. Translation: CASSLAEVADTQYF. Complete variable domain (other parts from reference TRBV5-4 and TRBJ2-3): ETGVTQSPTHLIKTRGQQVTLRCSSQSGHNTVSWYQQALGQGPQFIFQYYREEENGRGNFPPRFSGLQFPNYSSELNVNALELDDSALYLCASSLAEVADTQYFGPGTRLTVL.

The gene calls are TRBV9 and TRBJ2-2, with 10 bases fitting TRBD1. The CDR3 spans 16 residues. Germline lookup yields CDR1 SGDLS and CDR2 YYNGEE. V gave up 4 bases and J gave up 4 bases; unmatched junction bases: 7. CDR3: CASSPPGTGATGELFF. The CDR3 DNA follows: TGTGCCAGCAGCCCTCCCGGGACAGGGGCCACCGGGGAGCTGTTTTTT.

The chain couples TRBV10-3 to TRBJ2-2; TRBD1 might be the D (6 bases). The CDR3 is 15 residues long. CDR1 and CDR2 from the germline V gene are ENHRY and SYGVKD. V was cut by 6 bases and J by 6 bases, with 17 bases left in between. DNA for the CDR3: TGTGCCATCAGCCAAACCGGGACATACGCCGGGGAGCTGTTTTTT. Amino acids: CAISQTGTYAGELFF.

This chain uses TRBV7-3 with TRBJ2-2; D gene unclear. The CDR3 is 14 residues long. The germline gives CDR1 SGHTA, CDR2 FQGTGA. The V end lost 5 bases, the J end lost 3 bases, and 10 bases lay between the germline ends. The DNA for the CDR3 is TGTGCCAGCAGCGCTGACTCGTACACCGGGGAGCTGTTTTTT. Protein sequence: CASSADSYTGELFF.

This clone is a singleton in its sample. This chain links TRBV30 with TRBJ1-6, with 10 bases aligning to TRBD1. The germline V gene encodes CDR1 GTSNPN and CDR2 SVGIG (reference sequence). V gave up 4 bases and J gave up 10 bases; unmatched junction bases: 22. The CDR3 covers 19 residues. In DNA, the CDR3 is TGTGCCTGGACCCTCCCCCCAGGGACAGGGGTCCGGAGGAGCTCACCCCTCCACTTT. This encodes CAWTLPPGTGVRRSSPLHF.

V usage is TRBV4-1 and J usage is TRBJ1-5; D remains ambiguous. This CDR3 contains 13 residues. Germline V gene data show CDR1 as MGHRA and CDR2 as YSYEKL. With 2 bases removed from V and 2 bases from J, the gap between germline ends came to 4 bases. CDR3 protein: CASSQLGNQPQHF. The CDR3 DNA sequence: TGCGCCAGCAGCCAACTTGGCAATCAGCCCCAGCATTTT.

The chain carries TRBV19 and TRBJ2-3; a weak D match, TRBD1 (6 bases). Germline V CDR1 and CDR2: LNHDA, SQIVND (reference sequence). This CDR3 has 17 amino acids. V was cut by 5 bases and J by 3 bases, with 21 bases left in between. CDR3 sequence (DNA): TGTGCCAGTAGTGGGTTTTTTTCAGGGGTCAGAACAGATACGCAGTATTTT. It is translated as CASSGFFSGVRTDTQYF.

This sequence joins TRBV4-1 and TRBJ2-7, with TRBD1 identical over 8 bases. The CDR3 has 15 amino acids. Germline trimming cut 4 bases from V and 5 bases from J; bases unmatched to any gene: 10. The germline CDR1 and CDR2 sequences are MGHRA and YSYEKL. Written as DNA, the CDR3 is TGCGCCAGCAGCCGTCGATACCAGACAGGGGACGAGCAGTACTTC. As protein: CASSRRYQTGDEQYF.

The V and J genes are TRBV5-6 and TRBJ2-1; 8 bases align to TRBD2. CDR1 SGHDT and CDR2 YYEEEE come from the germline V gene. CDR3 length: 15 amino acids. The junction had 8 bases not matched to a gene; V was cut back by 1 base and J by 8 bases. CDR3 in amino acids: CASSLFRTSFYEQFF. The CDR3 region has the DNA TGTGCCAGCAGCTTGTTCCGGACTAGCTTTTATGAGCAGTTCTTC.

The chain uses TRBV5-6 and TRBJ2-6, with TRBD2 matching over 10 bases. V lost 3 bases, J lost 3 bases, and 6 bases stayed unmatched. The CDR3 contains 17 residues. Germline lookup yields CDR1 SGHDT and CDR2 YYEEEE. The CDR3 coding sequence is TGTGCCAGCAGCTCGCTAGCGGGAGACAGTGGGGCCAACGTCCTGACTTTC. This encodes CASSSLAGDSGANVLTF. The entire variable domain, with the rest obtained from reference TRBV5-6 and TRBJ2-6, is as follows: DAGVTQSPTHLIKTRGQQVTLRCSPKSGHDTVSWYQQALGQGPQFIFQYYEEEERQRGNFPDRFSGHQFPNYSSELNVNALLLGDSALYLCASSSLAGDSGANVLTFGAGSRLTVL.

Notes on this clone: Germline is not matched at one junction end, which may reflect a read error. This chain joins TRBV29-1 and TRBJ2-1, with 10 bases fitting TRBD1. Germline CDR1 reads SQVTM; CDR2 reads ANQGSEA. CDR3 length: 16 amino acids. This chain's CDR3 is CSIERSWTGGFNEQFF. The CDR3 nucleotides read TGCAGCATTGAACGATCCTGGACAGGGGGTTTCAATGAGCAGTTCTTC.

The DNA for the CDR3 is TGTGCCAGTAGAGGACAGGGGGCTCTCACCGGGGAGCTGTTTTTT. It yields the protein CASRGQGALTGELFF. This rearrangement joins TRBV19 to TRBJ2-2; 11 nucleotides align to TRBD1. In germline, CDR1 is LNHDA, CDR2 SQIVND (reference sequence). Trimming took 6 bases from V and 4 from J; bases not matched to a gene: 4. This CDR3 spans 15 amino acids. The entire variable domain, with the rest obtained from reference TRBV19 and TRBJ2-2, is as follows: DGGITQSPKYLFRKEGQNVTLSCEQNLNHDAMYWYRQDPGQGLRLIYYSQIVNDFQKGDIAEGYSVSREKKESFPLTVTSAQKNPTAFYLCASRGQGALTGELFFGEGSRLTVL.

This chain's CDR3 is CASVRGESDTQYF. The CDR3 bases are TGTGCCAGCGTACGGGGAGAGTCAGATACGCAGTATTTT. The gene calls are TRBV6-1 and TRBJ2-3, with D perhaps TRBD2 (5 bases). From germline, CDR1 is MNHNS and CDR2 SASEGT. The CDR3 loop spans 13 amino acids. Trimming stripped 8 bases from V and 4 bases from J, with 13 bases between.

This chain connects TRBV6-1 to TRBJ2-6; D is uncertain. Germline CDR1 MNHNS, CDR2 SASEGT. Trimming took 11 bases from V and 0 from J, leaving 8 bases between them. The CDR3 consists of 13 residues. This CDR3 is CASRSSGANVLTF. The CDR3 DNA reads TGTGCCTCAAGGAGCTCTGGGGCCAACGTCCTGACTTTC.

The chain carries TRBV4-3 and TRBJ2-3; 11 nucleotides agree with TRBD2. Germline CDR1 reads LGHNA; CDR2 reads YSLEER. Germline trimming cut 1 base from V and 2 bases from J; bases unmatched to any gene: 2. The CDR3 runs to 16 residues. The CDR3 DNA follows: TGCGCCAGCAGCCAAGGTAGCGGGGGGGTCACAGATACGCAGTATTTT. It is translated as CASSQGSGGVTDTQYF.

In its sample, this clone was seen once. The V call is TRBV11-3, the J call TRBJ1-2; 11 bases match TRBD1. CDR3 size: 16 residues. The V gene's germline CDR1 is SGHNT and CDR2 YENEEA. V dropped 5 bases and J dropped 5; count of bases not matched to a gene: 10. CDR3 nucleotide sequence: TGTGCCAGCAGCCATCTAGGGACAGGGGGACCATATGGCTACACCTTC. Its translation is CASSHLGTGGPYGYTF. Together with reference TRBV11-3 and TRBJ1-2, the CDR3 gives the full variable domain: EAGVVQSPRYKIIEKKQPVAFWCNPISGHNTLYWYLQNLGQGPELLIRYENEEAVDDSQLPKDRFSAERLKGVDSTLKIQPAELGDSAVYLCASSHLGTGGPYGYTFGSGTRLTVV.

This rearrangement joins TRBV5-1 to TRBJ2-1, with TRBD2 matching over 10 bases. Germline trimming cut 0 bases from V and 6 bases from J; bases unmatched to any gene: 6. This CDR3 has 16 residues. Per germline, CDR1 SGHRS and CDR2 YFSETQ. The CDR3 is CASSLGGTSAINEQFF. DNA for the CDR3: TGCGCCAGCAGCTTGGGAGGGACTAGCGCCATCAATGAGCAGTTCTTC.

This chain links TRBV2 with TRBJ2-7; D not certain. Looked up from germline, CDR1 is SNHLY and CDR2 is FYNNEI. This CDR3 is 17 amino acids long. With 2 bases removed from V and 2 bases from J, the gap between germline ends came to 19 bases. This CDR3 reads CASSELTPRTLAYEQYF. The DNA for the CDR3 is TGTGCCAGCAGTGAATTGACTCCGAGAACGCTGGCCTACGAGCAGTACTTC. The whole variable domain, filled in from reference TRBV2 and TRBJ2-7, reads EPEVTQTPSHQVTQMGQEVILRCVPISNHLYFYWYRQILGQKVEFLVSFYNNEISEKSEIFDDQFSVERPDGSNFTLKIRSTKLEDSAMYFCASSELTPRTLAYEQYFGPGTRLTVT.

CDR3 amino acids: CASSSTAGALPYNEQFF. CDR3 in DNA: TGTGCCAGCAGCTCTACAGCGGGAGCCCTTCCCTACAATGAGCAGTTCTTC. This chain uses TRBV11-2 with TRBJ2-1; 8 nucleotides match TRBD2. Germline lookup yields CDR1 SGHAT and CDR2 FQNNGV. J gave up 2 bases and V 4 bases, and 10 bases lay outside the gene matches. This CDR3 contains 17 residues.